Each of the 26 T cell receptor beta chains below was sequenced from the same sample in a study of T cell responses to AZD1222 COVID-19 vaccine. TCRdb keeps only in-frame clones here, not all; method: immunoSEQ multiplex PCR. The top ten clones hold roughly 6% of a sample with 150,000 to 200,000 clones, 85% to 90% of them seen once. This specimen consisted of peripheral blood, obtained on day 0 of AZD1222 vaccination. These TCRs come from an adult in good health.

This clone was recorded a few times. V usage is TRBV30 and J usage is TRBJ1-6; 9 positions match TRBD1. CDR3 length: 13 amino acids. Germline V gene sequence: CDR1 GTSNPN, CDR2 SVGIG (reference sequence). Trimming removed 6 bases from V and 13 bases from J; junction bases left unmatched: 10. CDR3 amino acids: CACAGTGLLPLHF. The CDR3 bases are TGTGCCTGTGCCGGGACAGGGCTGTTGCCCCTCCACTTT. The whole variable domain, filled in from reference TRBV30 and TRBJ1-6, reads SQTIHQWPATLVQPVGSPLSLECTVEGTSNPNLYWYRQAAGRGLQLLFYSVGIGQISSEVPQNLSASRPQDRQFILSSKKLLLSDSGFYLCACAGTGLLPLHFGNGTRLTVT.

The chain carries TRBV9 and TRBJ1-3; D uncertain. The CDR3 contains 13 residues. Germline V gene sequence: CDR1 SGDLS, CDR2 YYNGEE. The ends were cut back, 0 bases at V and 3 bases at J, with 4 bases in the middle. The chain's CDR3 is CASSVGRGNTIYF. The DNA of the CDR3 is TGTGCCAGCAGCGTAGGGCGTGGAAACACCATATATTTT.

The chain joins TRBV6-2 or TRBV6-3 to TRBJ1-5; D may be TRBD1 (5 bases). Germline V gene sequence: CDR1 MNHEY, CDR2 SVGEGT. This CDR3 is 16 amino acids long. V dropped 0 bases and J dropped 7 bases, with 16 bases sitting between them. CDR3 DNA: TGTGCCAGCAGTTACTCTTCATACGGGGGTGGACAGCCCCAGCATTTT. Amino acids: CASSYSSYGGGQPQHF.

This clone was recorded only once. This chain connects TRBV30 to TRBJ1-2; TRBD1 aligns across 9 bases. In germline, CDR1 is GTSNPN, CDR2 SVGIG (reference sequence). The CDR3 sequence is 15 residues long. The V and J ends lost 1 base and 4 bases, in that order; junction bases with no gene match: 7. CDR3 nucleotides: TGTGCCTGGAGTGCGGGGACAGGGTTTTTCTATGGCTACACCTTC. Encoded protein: CAWSAGTGFFYGYTF.

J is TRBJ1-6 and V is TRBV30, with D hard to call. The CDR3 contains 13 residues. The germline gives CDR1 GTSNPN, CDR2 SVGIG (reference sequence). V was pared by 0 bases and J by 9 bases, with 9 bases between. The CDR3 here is CAWSVETGSPLHF. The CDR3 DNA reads TGTGCCTGGAGTGTAGAGACGGGTTCACCCCTCCACTTT.

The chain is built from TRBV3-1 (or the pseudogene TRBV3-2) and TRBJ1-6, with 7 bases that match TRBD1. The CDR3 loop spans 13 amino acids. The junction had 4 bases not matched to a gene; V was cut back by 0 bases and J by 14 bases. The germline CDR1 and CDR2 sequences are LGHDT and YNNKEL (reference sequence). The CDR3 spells CASSQDTQGALHF. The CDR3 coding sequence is TGTGCCAGCAGCCAAGATACTCAGGGGGCCCTCCACTTT.

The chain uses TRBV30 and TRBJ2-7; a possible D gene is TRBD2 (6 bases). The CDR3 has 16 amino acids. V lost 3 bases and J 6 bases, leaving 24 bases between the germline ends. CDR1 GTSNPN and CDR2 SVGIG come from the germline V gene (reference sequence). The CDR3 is CAWSLRGAGRSGEQYF. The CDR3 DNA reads TGTGCCTGGAGCCTAAGGGGAGCGGGTAGGAGCGGCGAGCAGTACTTC.

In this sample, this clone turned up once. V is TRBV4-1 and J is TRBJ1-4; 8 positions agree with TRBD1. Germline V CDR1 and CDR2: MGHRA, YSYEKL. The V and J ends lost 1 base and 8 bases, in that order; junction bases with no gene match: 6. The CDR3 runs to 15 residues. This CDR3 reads CASSQGTGQGEKLFF. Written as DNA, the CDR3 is TGCGCCAGCAGCCAAGGGACAGGGCAAGGAGAAAAACTGTTTTTT.

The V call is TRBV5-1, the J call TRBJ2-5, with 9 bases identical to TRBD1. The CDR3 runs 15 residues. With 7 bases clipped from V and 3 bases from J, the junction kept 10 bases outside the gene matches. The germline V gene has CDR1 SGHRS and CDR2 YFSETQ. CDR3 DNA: TGCGCCAGCGGTTCGTACAGGGGGCGGAAAGAGACCCAGTACTTC. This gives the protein CASGSYRGRKETQYF.

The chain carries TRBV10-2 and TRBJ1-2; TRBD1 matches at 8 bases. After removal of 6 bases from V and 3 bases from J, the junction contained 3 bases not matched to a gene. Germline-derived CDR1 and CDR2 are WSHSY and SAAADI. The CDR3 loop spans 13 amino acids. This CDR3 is CASRKQGDYGYTF. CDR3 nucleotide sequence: TGCGCCAGCAGAAAACAGGGGGACTATGGCTACACCTTC.

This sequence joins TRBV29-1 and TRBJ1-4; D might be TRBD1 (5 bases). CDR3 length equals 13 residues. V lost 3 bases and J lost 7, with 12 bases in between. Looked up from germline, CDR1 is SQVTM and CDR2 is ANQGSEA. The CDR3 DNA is TGCAGCGTTGAGTCCTCCCAGGGTGAAAAACTGTTTTTT. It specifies CSVESSQGEKLFF. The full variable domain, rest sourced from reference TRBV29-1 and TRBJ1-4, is SAVISQKPSRDICQRGTSLTIQCQVDSQVTMMFWYRQQPGQSLTLIATANQGSEATYESGFVIDKFPISRPNLTFSTLTVSNMSPEDSSIYLCSVESSQGEKLFFGSGTQLSVL.

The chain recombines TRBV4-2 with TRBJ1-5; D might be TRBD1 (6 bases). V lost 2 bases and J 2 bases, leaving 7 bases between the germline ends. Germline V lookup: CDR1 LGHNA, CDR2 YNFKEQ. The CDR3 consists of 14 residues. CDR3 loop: CASSQPGGNQPQHF. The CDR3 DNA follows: TGTGCCAGCAGCCAACCAGGGGGCAATCAGCCCCAGCATTTT.

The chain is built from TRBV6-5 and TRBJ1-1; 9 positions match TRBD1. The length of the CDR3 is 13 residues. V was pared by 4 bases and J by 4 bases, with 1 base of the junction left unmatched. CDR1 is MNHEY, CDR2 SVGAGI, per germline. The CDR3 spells CASSSTGGTEAFF. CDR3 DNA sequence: TGTGCCAGCAGTTCGACAGGGGGCACTGAAGCTTTCTTT.

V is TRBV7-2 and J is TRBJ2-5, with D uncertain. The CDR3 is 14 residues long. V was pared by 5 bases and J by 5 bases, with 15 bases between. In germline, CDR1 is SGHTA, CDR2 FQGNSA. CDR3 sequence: CASSRSPDRETQYF. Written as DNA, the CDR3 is TGTGCCAGCAGCCGGAGTCCCGATCGTGAGACCCAGTACTTC. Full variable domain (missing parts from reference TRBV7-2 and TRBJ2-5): GAGVSQSPSNKVTEKGKDVELRCDPISGHTALYWYRQSLGQGLEFLIYFQGNSAPDKSGLPSDRFSAERTGGSVSTLTIQRTQQEDSAVYLCASSRSPDRETQYFGPGTRLLVL.

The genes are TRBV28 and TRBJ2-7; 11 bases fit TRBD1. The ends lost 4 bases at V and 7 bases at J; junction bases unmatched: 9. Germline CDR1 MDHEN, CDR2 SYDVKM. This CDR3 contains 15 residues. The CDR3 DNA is TGTGCCAGCAGTTCCTCCGGGACAGGGGGGTGGGAGCAGTACTTC. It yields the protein CASSSSGTGGWEQYF.

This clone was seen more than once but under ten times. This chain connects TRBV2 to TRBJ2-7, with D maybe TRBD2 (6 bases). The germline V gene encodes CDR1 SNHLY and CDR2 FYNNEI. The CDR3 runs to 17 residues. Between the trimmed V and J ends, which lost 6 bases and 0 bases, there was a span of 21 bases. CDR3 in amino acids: CASSTGVAVQLSYEQYF. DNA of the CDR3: TGTGCCAGCAGCACGGGGGTGGCGGTACAACTCTCCTACGAGCAGTACTTC.

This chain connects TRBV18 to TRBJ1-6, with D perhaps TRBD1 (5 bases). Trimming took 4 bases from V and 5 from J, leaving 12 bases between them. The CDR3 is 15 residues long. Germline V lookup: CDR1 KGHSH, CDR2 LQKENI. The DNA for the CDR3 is TGTGCCAGCTCACTGCCGGGACGTAATAATTCACCCCTCCACTTT. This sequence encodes CASSLPGRNNSPLHF.

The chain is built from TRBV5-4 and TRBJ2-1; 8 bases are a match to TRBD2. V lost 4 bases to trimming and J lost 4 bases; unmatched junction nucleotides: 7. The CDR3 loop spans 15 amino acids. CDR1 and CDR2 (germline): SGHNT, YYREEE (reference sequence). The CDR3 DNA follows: TGTGCCAGCAGCCTGAGTAGCGGGGTGTACAATGAGCAGTTCTTC. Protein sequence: CASSLSSGVYNEQFF.

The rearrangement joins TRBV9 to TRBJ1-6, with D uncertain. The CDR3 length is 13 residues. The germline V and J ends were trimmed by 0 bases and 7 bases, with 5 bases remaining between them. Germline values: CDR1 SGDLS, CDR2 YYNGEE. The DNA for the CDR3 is TGTGCCAGCAGCGTAGAATCGAATTCACCCCTCCACTTT. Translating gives CASSVESNSPLHF.

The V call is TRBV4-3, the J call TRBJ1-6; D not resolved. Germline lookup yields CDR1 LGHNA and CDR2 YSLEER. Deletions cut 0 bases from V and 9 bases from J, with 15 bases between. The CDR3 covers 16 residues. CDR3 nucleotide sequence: TGCGCCAGCAGCCAAGAAGTAGGAGGTTCTTTTTCACCCCTCCACTTT. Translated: CASSQEVGGSFSPLHF.

CDR3 in amino acids: CASSPYQSWREKGETQYF. CDR3 DNA: TGTGCCAGCTCACCATACCAATCCTGGCGGGAGAAGGGGGAGACCCAGTACTTC. The V and J genes are TRBV18 and TRBJ2-5; 7 nucleotides match TRBD2. V lost 2 bases and J lost 5; bases outside the gene matches: 17. The CDR3 spans 18 residues. From germline, CDR1 is KGHSH and CDR2 LQKENI.

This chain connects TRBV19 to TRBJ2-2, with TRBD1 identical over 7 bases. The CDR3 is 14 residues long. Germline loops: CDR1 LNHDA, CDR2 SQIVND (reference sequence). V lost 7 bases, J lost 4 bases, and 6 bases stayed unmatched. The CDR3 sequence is CASIDRVGTGELFF. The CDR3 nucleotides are TGTGCCAGTATCGACAGGGTAGGCACCGGGGAGCTGTTTTTT. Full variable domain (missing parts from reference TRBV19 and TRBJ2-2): DGGITQSPKYLFRKEGQNVTLSCEQNLNHDAMYWYRQDPGQGLRLIYYSQIVNDFQKGDIAEGYSVSREKKESFPLTVTSAQKNPTAFYLCASIDRVGTGELFFGEGSRLTVL.

CDR3 bases: TGCGCCAGCAGGCTTGAGGTATCTGATAACTATGGCTACACCTTC. This sequence encodes CASRLEVSDNYGYTF. The J gene is TRBJ1-2, the V gene TRBV5-1; D not resolved. CDR1 is SGHRS and CDR2 is YFSETQ in the germline V gene. Trimming shortened V by 5 bases and J by 1 base, and 15 bases separated the two germline ends. This CDR3 is built from 15 residues.

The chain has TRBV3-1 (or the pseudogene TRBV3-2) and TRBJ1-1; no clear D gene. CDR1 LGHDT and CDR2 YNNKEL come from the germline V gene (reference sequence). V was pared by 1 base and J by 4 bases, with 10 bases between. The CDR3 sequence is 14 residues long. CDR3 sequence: CASSQGGYGTEAFF. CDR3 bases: TGTGCCAGCAGCCAAGGGGGATATGGCACTGAAGCTTTCTTT.

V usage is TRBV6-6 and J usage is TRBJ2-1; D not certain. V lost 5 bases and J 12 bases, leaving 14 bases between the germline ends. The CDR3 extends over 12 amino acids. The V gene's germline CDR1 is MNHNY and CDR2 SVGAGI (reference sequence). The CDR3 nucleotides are TGTGCCAGCAGTCAACCAGCTAAAGGGCAGTTCTTC. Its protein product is CASSQPAKGQFF.

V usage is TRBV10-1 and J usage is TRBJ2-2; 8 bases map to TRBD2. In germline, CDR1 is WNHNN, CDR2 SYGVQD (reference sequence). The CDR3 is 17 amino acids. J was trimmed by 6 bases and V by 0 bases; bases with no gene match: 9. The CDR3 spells CASSESALAGGAGELFF. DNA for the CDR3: TGCGCCAGCAGTGAGTCCGCGCTAGCGGGTGGGGCCGGGGAGCTGTTTTTT.